The table lists the clone carrying this TCR beta chain with a few counts. Its matching antigen is unknown. The PBMCs were sourced from fresh peripheral blood (approximately 9.6 ml). RNA transcripts were the template for amplifying TCR beta CDR3 regions. Initially, a first-round RT-PCR of the TCR CDR3 employed the HTBI primer set. MiXCR was run by TCRdb on the multiplex PCR reads, yielding one entry per CDR3 protein. The table lists around 500,000 distinct CDR3 sequences, less than 15% of them singletons. The sample comes from a study of T cells in Graves' hyperthyroidism and ophthalmopathy. Overall study: Peripheral blood was acquired at first diagnosis, ahead of any therapy whatsoever. Study results and limitations: Ophthalmopathy prediction by the model preceded onset by a median approximately six months. The majority of expanded thyroid clonotypes above 0.001 also appeared in blood.

With V trimmed by 3 bases and J by 6 bases, 7 bases remained unmatched. This CDR3 is 16 amino acids long. Germline CDR1 is LGHDT and CDR2 is YNNKEL (reference sequence). Source material: blood. The chain links TRBV3-1 to TRBJ2-2, with 10 bases fitting TRBD1. The receptor was derived from a woman aged 35 to 49 with Graves' hyperthyroidism. This CDR3 is CASSHRQGALAGELFF. CDR3 DNA sequence: TGTGCCAGCAGCCACCGACAGGGGGCGTTGGCCGGGGAGCTGTTTTTT.